This T cell receptor (beta chain) originates from a study of blood T cell repertoires in COVID-19. For the study at large: The study drew acute and convalescent COVID-19 samples from the United States, Italy and Spain. PBMCs, B-cell-depleted T cells, or T cells were the source of the cDNA or gDNA that made up the material.

In the original processing: Using reference gene primer amplification, nucleated cell counts were estimated. Some clones are missing from TCRdb's copy, which holds only in-frame ones; the method was immunoSEQ multiplex PCR. The V and J calls and clone size were taken over from that table, and D and trimming were inferred from the DNA. The sample yields more than 95,000 clones, around four fifths seen once. Trimming shortened V by 4 bases and J by 5 bases, and 14 bases separated the two germline ends. Germline CDR1 SGHTA, CDR2 FQGTGA. The CDR3 sequence is 14 residues long. J is TRBJ1-1 and V is TRBV7-3; TRBD1 is a possible D gene (5 bases). Sequencing was carried out using peripheral blood. This TCR was sampled from a man aged 55 to 70 with acute or convalescent COVID-19. CDR3 residues: CASSSNGGVTEAFF. For the CDR3, the DNA is TGTGCCAGCAGCTCTAATGGGGGGGTTACTGAAGCTTTCTTT.